What follows describes a single T cell receptor (beta chain). These data originate in a study of blood T cell repertoires in COVID-19. Study summary: Spain, Italy and the United States supplied samples that represented acute and convalescent COVID-19. T cells, B-cell-depleted T cells, or PBMCs provided the cDNA or gDNA that served as material.

Methods used by the authors: Amplification with reference gene primers provided the estimates of nucleated cell counts. The method was immunoSEQ multiplex PCR; TCRdb's version includes in-frame clones alone and lacks a portion of them. For V, J and clone size, that table is used; D and trimming come from the DNA. The data show a few hundred thousand clones, about 90% seen once. Unmatched junction bases numbered 11, after V lost 3 bases and J lost 0 bases. CDR1 SGHRS and CDR2 YFSETQ come from the germline V gene. This CDR3 comprises 18 residues. Patients in Seattle were enrolled during active infection, then followed longitudinally.

The sequenced material came from peripheral blood. This clonotype originated in a woman aged 25-40 years with COVID-19, enrolled during active disease. This sequence joins TRBV5-1 and TRBJ1-3; 8 bases line up with TRBD1. The chain's CDR3 is CASSWGQDFFSSGNTIYF. CDR3 nucleotide sequence: TGCGCCAGCAGCTGGGGACAGGACTTCTTCAGCTCTGGAAACACCATATATTTT.